Below, 10 T cell receptor beta chains from the same sample are listed, as sequenced in a study of blood T cell repertoires in COVID-19. Sequencing was performed with immunoSEQ multiplex PCR; in TCRdb, only in-frame clones are kept and a portion is missing. Found here are some 290,000 clones, approximately 87% of them singletons; the top ten hold roughly 12%. The sample taken for sequencing was peripheral blood. The receptors were gathered from a woman in her twenties or thirties with COVID-19, enrolled during active disease.

This clone occurred once. The chain links TRBV18 to TRBJ1-2; 11 nucleotides align to TRBD1. The CDR3 is 14 residues long. Germline V lookup: CDR1 KGHSH, CDR2 LQKENI. Germline trimming cut 4 bases from V and 7 bases from J; bases unmatched to any gene: 5. The CDR3 here is CASSRDRGESGYTF. Written as DNA, the CDR3 is TGTGCCAGCTCACGGGACAGGGGGGAGTCTGGCTACACCTTC.

The rearrangement links TRBV19 to TRBJ1-1; D might be TRBD1 (5 bases). Germline V gives CDR1 LNHDA, CDR2 SQIVND (reference sequence). Between the trimmed V and J ends, which lost 5 bases and 2 bases, there was a span of 12 bases. The CDR3 has 14 amino acids. Written as DNA, the CDR3 is TGTGCCAGTAGTGACCAGGGCTTAAACACTGAAGCTTTCTTT. Protein: CASSDQGLNTEAFF. Full variable domain (rest looked up from reference TRBV19 and TRBJ1-1): DGGITQSPKYLFRKEGQNVTLSCEQNLNHDAMYWYRQDPGQGLRLIYYSQIVNDFQKGDIAEGYSVSREKKESFPLTVTSAQKNPTAFYLCASSDQGLNTEAFFGQGTRLTVV.

In this sample, this clone turned up a few times. The chain combines TRBV10-2 with TRBJ2-1, with TRBD2 identical over 11 bases. This CDR3 spans 15 amino acids. The V gene end was trimmed by 10 bases and the J gene end by 6 bases; junction bases not matched to a gene: 11. Germline CDR1 is WSHSY and CDR2 is SAAADI. The CDR3 coding sequence is TGCGCCACCGGGCAGACTAGCGGGGTGGTCAATGAGCAGTTCTTC. Its translation is CATGQTSGVVNEQFF.

The chain employs TRBV7-8 and TRBJ2-1; 12 nucleotides line up with TRBD2. Per the germline V gene, CDR1 is SGHVS and CDR2 is FQNEAQ. The CDR3 is 18 residues long. The J segment lost 0 bases and the V segment lost 0 bases, leaving 3 bases of the junction unmatched. The CDR3 here is CASSLALAGGSSYNEQFF. The CDR3 region has the DNA TGTGCCAGCAGCTTAGCTCTAGCGGGGGGGTCCTCCTACAATGAGCAGTTCTTC.

The chain employs TRBV19 and TRBJ1-5; a weak D match, TRBD1 (5 bases). CDR3 length equals 14 residues. The germline gives CDR1 LNHDA, CDR2 SQIVND (reference sequence). V lost 10 bases and J 3 bases, leaving 16 bases between the germline ends. The CDR3 reads CATKIRAPNQPQHF. CDR3 nucleotides: TGTGCCACAAAGATCAGGGCCCCCAATCAGCCCCAGCATTTT.

The chain links TRBV12-3 or TRBV12-4 to TRBJ1-1, with D tentatively TRBD1 (6 bases). V dropped 5 bases and J dropped 5 bases, with 12 bases sitting between them. The CDR3 is made up of 13 amino acids. The CDR3 sequence: CASSLKGVTEAFF. The CDR3 bases are TGTGCCAGCAGTCTGAAGGGGGTGACTGAAGCTTTCTTT.

The V and J genes are TRBV10-2 and TRBJ2-1, with 12 bases lining up with TRBD2. The ends lost 6 bases at V and 7 bases at J; junction bases unmatched: 7. Germline V CDR1 and CDR2: WSHSY, SAAADI. The CDR3 is 15 residues long. CDR3 protein: CASRPSGGAWNEQFF. CDR3 DNA: TGCGCCAGCAGGCCTAGCGGGGGGGCCTGGAATGAGCAGTTCTTC.

The chain couples TRBV27 to TRBJ1-2, with D tentatively TRBD1 (5 bases). The CDR3 extends over 14 amino acids. In germline, CDR1 is MNHEY, CDR2 SMNVEV (reference sequence). Trimming shortened V by 5 bases and J by 2 bases, and 12 bases separated the two germline ends. The DNA for the CDR3 is TGTGCCAGCAGTAGCAGGGTAGAGAACTATGGCTACACCTTC. Encoded protein: CASSSRVENYGYTF.

The chain links TRBV6-5 to TRBJ1-2; maybe TRBD1 (6 bases). The CDR3 sequence is 15 residues long. The germline V gene has CDR1 MNHEY and CDR2 SVGAGI. V lost 4 bases, J lost 6 bases, and 18 bases lay in between. CDR3 DNA: TGTGCCAGCAGTTGGGGGTCCGGGACATTCAATGGCTACACCTTC. Translation: CASSWGSGTFNGYTF.

The rearrangement links TRBV11-2 to TRBJ1-1, with D perhaps TRBD1 (6 bases). With 2 bases removed from V and 0 bases from J, the gap between germline ends came to 13 bases. This CDR3 comprises 16 residues. Germline V gene sequence: CDR1 SGHAT, CDR2 FQNNGV. Here the CDR3 DNA reads TGTGCCAGCAGCTTAATGTTGGGGGCTATGAACACTGAAGCTTTCTTT. This gives the protein CASSLMLGAMNTEAFF.